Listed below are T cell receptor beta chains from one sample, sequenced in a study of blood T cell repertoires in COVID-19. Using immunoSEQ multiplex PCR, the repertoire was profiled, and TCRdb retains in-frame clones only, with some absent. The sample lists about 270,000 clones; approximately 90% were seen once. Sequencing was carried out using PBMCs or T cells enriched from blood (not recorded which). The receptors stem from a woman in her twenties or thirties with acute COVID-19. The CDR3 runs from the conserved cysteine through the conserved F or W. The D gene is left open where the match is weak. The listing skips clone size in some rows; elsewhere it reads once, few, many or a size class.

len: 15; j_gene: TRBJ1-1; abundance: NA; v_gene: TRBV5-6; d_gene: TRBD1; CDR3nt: TGTGCCAGCAGCTTGATACAGGGGGCTTACACTGAAGCTTTCTTT; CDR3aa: CASSLIQGAYTEAFF
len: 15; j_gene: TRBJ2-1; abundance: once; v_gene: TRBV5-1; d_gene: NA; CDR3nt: TGCGCCAGCAGCTTGTGGGCTAGCGCGGACAATGAGCAGTTCTTC; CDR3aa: CASSLWASADNEQFF
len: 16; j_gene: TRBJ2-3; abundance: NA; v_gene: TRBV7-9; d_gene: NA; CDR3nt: TGTGCCAGCAGCTTATCGGGGGGCGAGGGCACAGATACGCAGTATTTT; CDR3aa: CASSLSGGEGTDTQYF
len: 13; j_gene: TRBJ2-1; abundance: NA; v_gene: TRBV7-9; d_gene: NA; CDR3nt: TGTGCCAGCAGCTTAGCGCAGGGCTATGAGCAGTTCTTC; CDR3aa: CASSLAQGYEQFF
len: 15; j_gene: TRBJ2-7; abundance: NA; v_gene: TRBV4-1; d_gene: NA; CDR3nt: TGCGCCAGCAGCCAAGTAGCGGACAGGCCCTACGAGCAGTACTTC; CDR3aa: CASSQVADRPYEQYF
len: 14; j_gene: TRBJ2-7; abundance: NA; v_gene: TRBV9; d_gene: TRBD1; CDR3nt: TGTGCCAGCAGCCTAAGACAGGGCTCCTACGAGCAGTACTTC; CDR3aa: CASSLRQGSYEQYF
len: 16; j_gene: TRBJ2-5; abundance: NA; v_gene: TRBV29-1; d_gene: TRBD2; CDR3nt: TGCAGCGTTGAAGCGGTGGGAGCGGGAGCCCGCGAGACCCAGTACTTC; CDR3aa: CSVEAVGAGARETQYF
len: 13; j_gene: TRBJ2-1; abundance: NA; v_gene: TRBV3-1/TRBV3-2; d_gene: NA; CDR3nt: TGTGCCAGCAGCCCGACTAGGTCCAATGAGCAGTTCTTC; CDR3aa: CASSPTRSNEQFF
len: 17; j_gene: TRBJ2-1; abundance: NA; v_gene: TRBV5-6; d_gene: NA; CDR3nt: TGTGCCAGCAGCTTGGGGCTTGGGCCGCCTTCGGATAATGAGCAGTTCTTC; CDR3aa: CASSLGLGPPSDNEQFF
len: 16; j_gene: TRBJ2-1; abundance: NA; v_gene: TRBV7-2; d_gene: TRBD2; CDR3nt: TGTGCCAGCAGCTCCCTAGCGGGAGAGAGATACAATGAGCAGTTCTTC; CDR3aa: CASSSLAGERYNEQFF
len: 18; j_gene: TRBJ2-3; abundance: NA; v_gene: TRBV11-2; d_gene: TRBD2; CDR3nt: TGTGCCAGCAGCTTATGGGCTAGCGGGAGGGCCTTGTCAGATACGCAGTATTTT; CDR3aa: CASSLWASGRALSDTQYF
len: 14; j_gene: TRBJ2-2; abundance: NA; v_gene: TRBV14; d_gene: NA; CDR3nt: TGTGCCAGCAGCCCTGACAGGTACACCGGGGAGCTGTTTTTT; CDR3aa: CASSPDRYTGELFF
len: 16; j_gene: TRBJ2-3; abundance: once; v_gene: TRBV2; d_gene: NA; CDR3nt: TGTGCCAGCAATGGAGGGGTCCCTGGTATCACAGATACGCAGTATTTT; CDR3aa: CASNGGVPGITDTQYF
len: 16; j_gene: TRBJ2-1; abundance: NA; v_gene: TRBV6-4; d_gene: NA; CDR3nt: TGTGCCAGCAGTGACCGTAGCGGAGCACCCTACAATGAGCAGTTCTTC; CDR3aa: CASSDRSGAPYNEQFF
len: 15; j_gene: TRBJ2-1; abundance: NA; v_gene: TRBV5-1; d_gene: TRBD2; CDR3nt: TGCGCCAGCAGCTTGGTGGCTAGCGGGAGTGGTGAGCAGTTCTTC; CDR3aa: CASSLVASGSGEQFF
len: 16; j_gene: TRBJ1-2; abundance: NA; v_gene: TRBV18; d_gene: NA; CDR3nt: TGTGCCAGCTCACCATCGGGGTACGATGCCGGCTATGGCTACACCTTC; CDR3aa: CASSPSGYDAGYGYTF
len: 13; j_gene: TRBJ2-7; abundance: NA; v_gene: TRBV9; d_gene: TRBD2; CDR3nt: TGTGCCAGCAGCGTTGGGACTAGTGGAGAGCAGTACTTC; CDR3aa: CASSVGTSGEQYF
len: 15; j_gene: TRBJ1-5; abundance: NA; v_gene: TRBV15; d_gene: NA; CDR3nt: TGTGCCACCAGCAGAGATTTGACAGAGAATCAGCCCCAGCATTTT; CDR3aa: CATSRDLTENQPQHF
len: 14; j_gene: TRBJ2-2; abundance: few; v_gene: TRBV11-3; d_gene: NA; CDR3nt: TGTGCCAGCAGGCAAGGAGGGGAGGCCGGGGAGCTGTTTTTT; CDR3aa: CASRQGGEAGELFF
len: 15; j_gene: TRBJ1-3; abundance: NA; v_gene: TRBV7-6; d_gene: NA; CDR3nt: TGTGCCAGCAGCACTGAGGGCGTCTCTGGAAACACCATATATTTT; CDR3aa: CASSTEGVSGNTIYF
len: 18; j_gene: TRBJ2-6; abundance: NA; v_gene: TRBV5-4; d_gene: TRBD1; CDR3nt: TGTGCCAGCAGCGAAGGACAGGGGGCTAGCTCTGGGGCCAACGTCCTGACTTTC; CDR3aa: CASSEGQGASSGANVLTF
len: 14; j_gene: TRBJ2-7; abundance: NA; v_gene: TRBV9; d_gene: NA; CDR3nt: TGTGCCAGCAGCGTATCGGACTATACCTCTCCGCAGTACTTC; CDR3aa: CASSVSDYTSPQYF
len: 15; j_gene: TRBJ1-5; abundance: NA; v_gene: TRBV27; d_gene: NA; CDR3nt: TGTGCCAGCAGTTTACCAGGGAATAACAGTCAGCCCCAGCATTTT; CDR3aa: CASSLPGNNSQPQHF
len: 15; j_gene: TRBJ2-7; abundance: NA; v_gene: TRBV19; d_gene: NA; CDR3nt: TGTGCCAGTAGTATAGATCTGGGGGGAGGCAGCGAGCAGTACTTC; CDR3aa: CASSIDLGGGSEQYF
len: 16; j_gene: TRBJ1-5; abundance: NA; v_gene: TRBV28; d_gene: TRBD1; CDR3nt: TGTGCCAGCAGTTCCCCTACAGGGGGTAGCAATCAGCCCCAGCATTTT; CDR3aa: CASSSPTGGSNQPQHF
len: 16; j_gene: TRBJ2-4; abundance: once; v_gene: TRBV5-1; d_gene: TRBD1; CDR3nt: TGCGCCAGCAGTTCGGGACAGGGCATAGCCAAAAACATTCAGTACTTC; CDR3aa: CASSSGQGIAKNIQYF
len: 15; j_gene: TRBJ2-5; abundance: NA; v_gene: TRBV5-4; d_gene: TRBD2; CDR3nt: TGTGCCAGCAGCTCGACTAGCGGGAGAGGGGAGACCCAGTACTTC; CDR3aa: CASSSTSGRGETQYF
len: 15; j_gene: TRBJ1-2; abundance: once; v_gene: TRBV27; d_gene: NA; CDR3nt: TGTGCCAGCAGTTTATCTCAGGGAAACGAAAATGGCTACACCTTC; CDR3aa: CASSLSQGNENGYTF
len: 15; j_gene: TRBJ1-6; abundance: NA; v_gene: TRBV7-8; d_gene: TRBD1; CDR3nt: TGTGCCAGCAGACCTAAAAGGGACAGCAATTCACCCCTCCACTTT; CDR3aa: CASRPKRDSNSPLHF
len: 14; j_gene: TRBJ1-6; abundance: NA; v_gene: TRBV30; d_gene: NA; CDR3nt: TGTGCCTGGAGCGGACAGCGTAATAATTCACCCCTCCACTTT; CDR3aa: CAWSGQRNNSPLHF
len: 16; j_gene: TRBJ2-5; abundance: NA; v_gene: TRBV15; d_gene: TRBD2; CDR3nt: TGTGCCACCAGCAGAAGGGGAGCGGGAGTGACGGAGACCCAGTACTTC; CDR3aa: CATSRRGAGVTETQYF
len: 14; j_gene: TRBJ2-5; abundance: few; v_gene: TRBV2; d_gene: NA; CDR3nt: TGTGCCAGCAGTCCCTATGGCGGCCAAGAGACCCAGTACTTC; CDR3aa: CASSPYGGQETQYF
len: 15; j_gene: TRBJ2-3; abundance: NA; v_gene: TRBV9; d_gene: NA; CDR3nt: TGTGCCAGCAGCGTAGAACTAGCCGGGCAAGATACGCAGTATTTT; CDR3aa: CASSVELAGQDTQYF
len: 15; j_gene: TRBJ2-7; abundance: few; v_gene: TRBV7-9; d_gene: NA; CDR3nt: TGTGCCAGCAGCTCTATCAGGGACATGTCCTACGAGCAGTACTTC; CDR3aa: CASSSIRDMSYEQYF
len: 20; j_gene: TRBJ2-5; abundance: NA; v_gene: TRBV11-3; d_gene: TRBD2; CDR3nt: TGTGCCAGCAGCCCCGTAAAGGGGGTTGGACTAGCGGGAGAACAAGAGACCCAGTACTTC; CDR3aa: CASSPVKGVGLAGEQETQYF
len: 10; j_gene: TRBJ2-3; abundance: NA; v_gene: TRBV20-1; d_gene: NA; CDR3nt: TGCAGTGCTAGACAAGATACGCAGTATTTT; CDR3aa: CSARQDTQYF
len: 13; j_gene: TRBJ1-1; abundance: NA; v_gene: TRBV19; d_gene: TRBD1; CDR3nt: TGTGCCAGTAGCAGTGACAGGGTGGGTGAAGCTTTCTTT; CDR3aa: CASSSDRVGEAFF
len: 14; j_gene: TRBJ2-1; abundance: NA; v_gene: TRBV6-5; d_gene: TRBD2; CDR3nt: TGTGCCAGCAGTTACCGGGGGGAATACAATGAGCAGTTCTTC; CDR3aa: CASSYRGEYNEQFF
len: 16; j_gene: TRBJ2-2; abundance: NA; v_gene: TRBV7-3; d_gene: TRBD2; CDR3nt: TGTGCCAGCAGCTTAAATGTAGCGGGAAACACCGGGGAGCTGTTTTTT; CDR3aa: CASSLNVAGNTGELFF
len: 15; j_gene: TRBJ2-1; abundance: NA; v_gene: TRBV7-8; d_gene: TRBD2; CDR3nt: TGTGCCAGCAGCCCCACTAGCGGGCGCTACAATGAGCAGTTCTTC; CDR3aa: CASSPTSGRYNEQFF
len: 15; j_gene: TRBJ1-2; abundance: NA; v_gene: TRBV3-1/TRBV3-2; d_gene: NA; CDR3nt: TGTGCCAGCAGCCAATCGGCAGGGGTACGCTATGGCTACACCTTC; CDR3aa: CASSQSAGVRYGYTF
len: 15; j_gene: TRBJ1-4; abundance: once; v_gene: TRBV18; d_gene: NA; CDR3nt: TGTGCCAGCTCACCTCAGGGATCAACTAATGAAAAACTGTTTTTT; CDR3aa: CASSPQGSTNEKLFF
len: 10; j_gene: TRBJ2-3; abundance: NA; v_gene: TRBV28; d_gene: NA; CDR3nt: TGTGGCAGGTGGCTGGATACGCAGTATTTT; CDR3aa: CGRWLDTQYF
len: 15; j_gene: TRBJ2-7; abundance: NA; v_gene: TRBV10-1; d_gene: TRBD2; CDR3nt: TGCGCCAGCAGTAAAAGACTAGCGGAGCCCCACGAGCAGTACTTC; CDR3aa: CASSKRLAEPHEQYF
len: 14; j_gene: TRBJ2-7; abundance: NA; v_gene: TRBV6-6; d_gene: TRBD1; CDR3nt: TGTGCCAGCAGTTACCCCGAACAGGGGAGTGAGCAGTACTTC; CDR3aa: CASSYPEQGSEQYF
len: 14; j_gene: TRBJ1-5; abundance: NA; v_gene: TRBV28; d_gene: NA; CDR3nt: TGTGCCAGCACTGGGGGCGCGGCCAATCAGCCCCAGCATTTT; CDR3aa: CASTGGAANQPQHF
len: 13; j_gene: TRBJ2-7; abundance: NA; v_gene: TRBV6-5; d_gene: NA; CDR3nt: TGTGCCATCCGAAGGGAGGAAAGGTACGAGCAGTACTTC; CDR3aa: CAIRREERYEQYF
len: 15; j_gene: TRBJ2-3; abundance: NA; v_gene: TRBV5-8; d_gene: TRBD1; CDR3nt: TGTGCCAGCAGCCCGGGACAGGGATACACAGATACGCAGTATTTT; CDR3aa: CASSPGQGYTDTQYF
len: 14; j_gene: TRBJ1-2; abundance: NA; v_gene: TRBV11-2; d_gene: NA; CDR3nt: TGTGCCAGCAGATTGGACAGAACTAACTATGGCTACACCTTC; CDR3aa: CASRLDRTNYGYTF
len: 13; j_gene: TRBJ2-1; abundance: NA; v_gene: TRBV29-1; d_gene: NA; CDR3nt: TGCAGCGTTGTCCCCGCAGGGATTAATGAGCAGTTCTTC; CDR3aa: CSVVPAGINEQFF
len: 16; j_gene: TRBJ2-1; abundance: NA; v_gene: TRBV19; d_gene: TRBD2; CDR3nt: TGTGCCAGTAGCGAGACTAGCGGAGTCTCCTACAATGAGCAGTTCTTC; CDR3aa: CASSETSGVSYNEQFF
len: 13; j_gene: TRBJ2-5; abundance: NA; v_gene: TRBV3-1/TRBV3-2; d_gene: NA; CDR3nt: TGTGCCAGCAGCCAAGAAGGGGTTCAGACCCAGTACTTC; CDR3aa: CASSQEGVQTQYF
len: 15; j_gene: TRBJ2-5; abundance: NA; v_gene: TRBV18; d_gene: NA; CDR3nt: TGTGCCAGCTCACCGTCGACTACCAACCAAGAGACCCAGTACTTC; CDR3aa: CASSPSTTNQETQYF
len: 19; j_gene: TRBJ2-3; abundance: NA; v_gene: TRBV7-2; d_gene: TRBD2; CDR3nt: TGTGCCAGCAGCTTAGAGATTAGCGGGAGGGTAGGTAGCACAGATACGCAGTATTTT; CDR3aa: CASSLEISGRVGSTDTQYF
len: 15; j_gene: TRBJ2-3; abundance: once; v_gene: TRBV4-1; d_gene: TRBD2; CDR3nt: TGCGCCAGCAGCTCCTTAGCGGGGATGGCAGATACGCAGTATTTT; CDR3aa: CASSSLAGMADTQYF
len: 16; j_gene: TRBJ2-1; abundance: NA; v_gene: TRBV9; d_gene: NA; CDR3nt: TGTGCCAGCAGCCAAACCGGAGCGTCGCTGCGGAATGAGCAGTTCTTC; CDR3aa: CASSQTGASLRNEQFF
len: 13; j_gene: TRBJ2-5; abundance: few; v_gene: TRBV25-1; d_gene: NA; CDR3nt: TGTGCCAGCAGTAGGGGAAGCCAAGAGACCCAGTACTTC; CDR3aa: CASSRGSQETQYF
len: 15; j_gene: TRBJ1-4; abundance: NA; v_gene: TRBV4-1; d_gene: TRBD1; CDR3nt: TGCGCCAGCAGCCAAGACAGGGGGGCTAATGAAAAACTGTTTTTT; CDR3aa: CASSQDRGANEKLFF
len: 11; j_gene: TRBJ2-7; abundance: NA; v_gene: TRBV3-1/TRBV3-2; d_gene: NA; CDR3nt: TGTGCCGTTGGGGCGTCCTACGAGCAGTACTTC; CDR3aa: CAVGASYEQYF